The 13 T cell receptor beta chains below all came from one sample that was sequenced in a study of identical twins. TCRdb reprocessed the 5' RACE reads with MiXCR, giving one entry per CDR3 protein. The table lists a few hundred thousand distinct CDR3 sequences, about 13% of them singletons. The same data also contributed to another study, on yellow fever vaccine responses in identical twins.

Sequencing was carried out using CD4+ T cells sorted from blood. The receptors were sampled from a woman aged 18-29 years in good health.

The chain recombines TRBV15 with TRBJ2-3; 10 bases line up with TRBD1. CDR3 size: 18 residues. V lost 5 bases, J lost 0 bases, and 11 bases stayed unmatched. Germline V CDR1 and CDR2: LNHNV, YYDKDF (reference sequence). The CDR3 DNA is TGTGCCACCAGCGGCAGGACAGGGGGTCCCTTTAGCACAGATACGCAGTATTTT. This codes for CATSGRTGGPFSTDTQYF.

The chain is built from TRBV5-1 and TRBJ2-1; TRBD1 is a possible D gene (6 bases). The CDR3 loop spans 16 amino acids. Between the trimmed V and J ends, which lost 6 bases and 8 bases, there was a span of 24 bases. CDR1 is SGHRS and CDR2 is YFSETQ in the germline V gene. The CDR3 sequence is CASTPGAGDRFDEQFF. CDR3 coding DNA: TGCGCCAGCACCCCAGGGGCAGGGGATAGGTTCGATGAGCAGTTCTTC.

A few counts support this clonotype. V gene TRBV6-2 or TRBV6-3 combines with J gene TRBJ2-3; D ambiguous. The V gene's germline CDR1 is MNHEY and CDR2 SVGEGT. Trimming removed 5 bases at V and 7 bases at J, with 10 bases between. The CDR3 sequence is 12 residues long. The CDR3 is CASSPGANTQYF. CDR3 DNA sequence: TGTGCCAGCAGTCCTGGAGCCAATACGCAGTATTTT.

This clonotype has at least ten counts. This sequence joins TRBV5-1 and TRBJ2-2; perhaps TRBD1 as D (5 bases). The CDR3 is 15 residues long. Trimming took 2 bases from V and 5 from J, leaving 13 bases between them. In germline, CDR1 is SGHRS, CDR2 YFSETQ. The CDR3 bases are TGCGCCAGCAGCTTTTCGACAGAAAGAACCGGGGAGCTGTTTTTT. This translates into CASSFSTERTGELFF.

This clonotype has only a few counts. Here the CDR3 DNA reads TGTGCCAGCAGCCCTGCATTCGAGCAGTACTTC. It encodes CASSPAFEQYF. The rearrangement uses TRBV7-2 and TRBJ2-7, with D hard to call. Looked up from germline, CDR1 is SGHTA and CDR2 is FQGNSA. This CDR3 spans 11 amino acids. V was shortened by 5 bases and J by 6 bases, with 8 bases between the two germline ends.

The sample holds a few counts of this clonotype. The rearrangement joins TRBV6-2 or TRBV6-3 to TRBJ2-1; 8 nucleotides agree with TRBD2. Germline values: CDR1 MNHEY, CDR2 SVGEGT. The CDR3 has 12 amino acids. J lost 12 bases, V lost 6 bases, and 7 bases had no gene match. The CDR3 loop is CASSQGLVGQFF. The CDR3 DNA follows: TGTGCCAGCAGCCAGGGACTAGTGGGGCAGTTCTTC.

Points on this clonotype: One end of the junction varies from germline; a read error may be responsible. The chain employs TRBV7-7 and TRBJ2-2; 7 bases are shared with TRBD2. Germline V gene lookup returns CDR1 SSHAT and CDR2 FNYEAQ (reference sequence). The CDR3 runs to 16 residues. This chain's CDR3 is CASSLGAAGETGELFF. As DNA, the CDR3 is TGTGCTAGCAGCTTAGGGGCTGCGGGAGAGACCGGGGAGCTGTTTTTT.

There are a few counts of this clonotype. The chain carries TRBV12-3 or TRBV12-4 and TRBJ2-7; 8 nucleotides agree with TRBD1. Trimming at V came to 3 bases and at J to 5 bases, leaving 6 bases not matched to a gene. There are 14 residues in the CDR3. The CDR3 coding sequence is TGTGCCAGCAGTTTTCTGACAGGGGAGGACGAGCAGTACTTC. It yields the protein CASSFLTGEDEQYF.

The chain carries TRBV7-2 and TRBJ2-1, with 10 positions matching TRBD2. The CDR3 runs 17 residues. V lost 5 bases, J lost 5 bases, and 12 bases stayed unmatched. Germline CDR1 reads SGHTA; CDR2 reads FQGNSA. For the CDR3, the DNA is TGTGCCAGCAGCAAAAATCCTAGCGGGAGAAGAAACAATGAGCAGTTCTTC. Amino acid sequence: CASSKNPSGRRNNEQFF.

This clonotype was seen repeatedly, ten times or more. The V call is TRBV10-3, the J call TRBJ1-6, with D maybe TRBD1 (5 bases). The length of the CDR3 is 12 residues. With 10 bases removed from V and 7 bases from J, the gap between germline ends came to 11 bases. CDR1 and CDR2 from the germline V gene are ENHRY and SYGVKD. This CDR3 is CATRAGNSPLHF. The DNA of the CDR3 is TGTGCCACCAGGGCGGGAAATTCACCCCTCCACTTT.

The CDR3 bases are TGCAGTGCTAGAGATGGCGACAAGGGCTACTACGAGCAGTACTTC. The encoded protein is CSARDGDKGYYEQYF. V is TRBV20-1 and J is TRBJ2-7; D is unclear. The V end lost 0 bases, the J end lost 3 bases, and 15 bases lay between the germline ends. Per the germline V gene, CDR1 is DFQATT and CDR2 is SNEGSKA (reference sequence). This CDR3 spans 15 amino acids.

This chain links TRBV5-1 with TRBJ2-1; 11 nucleotides line up with TRBD1. CDR1 and CDR2 (germline): SGHRS, YFSETQ. The CDR3 is made up of 17 amino acids. V lost 2 bases, J lost 3 bases, and 7 bases stayed unmatched. The CDR3 spells CASSFSPGTGGYNEQFF. Here the CDR3 DNA reads TGCGCCAGCAGCTTTTCCCCCGGGACAGGGGGCTACAATGAGCAGTTCTTC.

This clonotype was recorded a few times. The CDR3 protein is CASSSTPGHNSYEQYF. The DNA of the CDR3 is TGTGCCAGCAGCTCTACGCCGGGACACAACTCCTACGAGCAGTACTTC. The gene calls are TRBV7-9 and TRBJ2-7; D might be TRBD1 (6 bases). Germline V CDR1 and CDR2: SEHNR, FQNEAQ (reference sequence). Trimming removed 4 bases at V and 0 bases at J, with 16 bases between. This CDR3 spans 16 amino acids.